This T cell receptor beta chain emerged from a study of cytomegalovirus exposure and HLA in healthy donors. Study-level findings and limits: Cytomegalovirus status was reportedly diagnosed by the classifier with high sensitivity and specificity. Subsequent analysis found a tendency for first-cohort TCR clusters to co-occur within the 120 or so validation repertoires.

Trimming took 4 bases from V and 8 from J; bases not matched to a gene: 6. Germline CDR1 and CDR2: KGHSH and LQKENI. CDR3 length: 14 residues. Profiled with immunoSEQ multiplex PCR; TCRdb holds only in-frame clones, not every one. The sample includes approximately 160,000 clones, about 90% of them seen just once. Concerning this clone itself: Its cognate antigen is unknown.

The chain carries TRBV18 and TRBJ2-1; 9 nucleotides match TRBD2. The source is a woman younger than 30 in good health and CMV-seropositive. The sequenced sample was PBMCs. The CDR3 reads CASSLAGTSYEQFF. CDR3 DNA: TGTGCCAGCTCACTTGCCGGGACTAGCTATGAGCAGTTCTTC.